This TCR beta chain derives from a study of blood T cell repertoires in COVID-19. Study-wide background: Samples taken during acute and convalescent COVID-19 were collected in the United States, Italy and Spain.

V shed 10 bases and J shed 0 bases, with 13 bases lying between them. This CDR3 has 13 amino acids. Looked up from germline, CDR1 is LNHDA and CDR2 is SQIVND (reference sequence). Authors' methods: Reference gene primer amplification gave estimated nucleated cell counts. Assay used: immunoSEQ multiplex PCR; TCRdb lists only in-frame clones, some missing. The V and J calls and the clone size are those of that table, but D and trimming were determined from the DNA. The sample yields 120,000 or so clones, more than 65% seen once. The chain carries TRBV19 and TRBJ2-7, with D perhaps matching TRBD1 (5 bases). The sequence derives from a woman in her 70s with acute or convalescent COVID-19. Sequenced sample: peripheral blood. CDR3 region: CATQGDGSYEQYF. CDR3 nucleotide sequence: TGTGCCACCCAAGGGGATGGCTCCTACGAGCAGTACTTC.